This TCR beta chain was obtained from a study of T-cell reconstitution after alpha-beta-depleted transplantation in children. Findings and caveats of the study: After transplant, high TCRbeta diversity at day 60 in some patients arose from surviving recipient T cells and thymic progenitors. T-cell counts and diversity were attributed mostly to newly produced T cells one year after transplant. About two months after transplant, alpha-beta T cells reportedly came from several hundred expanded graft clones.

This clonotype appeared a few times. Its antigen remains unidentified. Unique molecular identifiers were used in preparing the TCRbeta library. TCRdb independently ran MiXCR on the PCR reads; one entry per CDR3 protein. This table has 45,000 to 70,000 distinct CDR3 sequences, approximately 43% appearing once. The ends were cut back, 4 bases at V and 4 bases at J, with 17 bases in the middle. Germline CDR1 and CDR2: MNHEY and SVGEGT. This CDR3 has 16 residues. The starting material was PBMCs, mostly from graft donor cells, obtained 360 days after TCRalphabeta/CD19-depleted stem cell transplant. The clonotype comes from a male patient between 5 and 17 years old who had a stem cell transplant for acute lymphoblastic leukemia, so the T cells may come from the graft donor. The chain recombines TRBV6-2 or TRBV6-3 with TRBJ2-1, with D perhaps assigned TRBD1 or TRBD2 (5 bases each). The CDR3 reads CASSLRFLWGYNEQFF. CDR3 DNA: TGTGCCAGCAGTTTACGGTTCCTTTGGGGGTACAATGAGCAGTTCTTC.